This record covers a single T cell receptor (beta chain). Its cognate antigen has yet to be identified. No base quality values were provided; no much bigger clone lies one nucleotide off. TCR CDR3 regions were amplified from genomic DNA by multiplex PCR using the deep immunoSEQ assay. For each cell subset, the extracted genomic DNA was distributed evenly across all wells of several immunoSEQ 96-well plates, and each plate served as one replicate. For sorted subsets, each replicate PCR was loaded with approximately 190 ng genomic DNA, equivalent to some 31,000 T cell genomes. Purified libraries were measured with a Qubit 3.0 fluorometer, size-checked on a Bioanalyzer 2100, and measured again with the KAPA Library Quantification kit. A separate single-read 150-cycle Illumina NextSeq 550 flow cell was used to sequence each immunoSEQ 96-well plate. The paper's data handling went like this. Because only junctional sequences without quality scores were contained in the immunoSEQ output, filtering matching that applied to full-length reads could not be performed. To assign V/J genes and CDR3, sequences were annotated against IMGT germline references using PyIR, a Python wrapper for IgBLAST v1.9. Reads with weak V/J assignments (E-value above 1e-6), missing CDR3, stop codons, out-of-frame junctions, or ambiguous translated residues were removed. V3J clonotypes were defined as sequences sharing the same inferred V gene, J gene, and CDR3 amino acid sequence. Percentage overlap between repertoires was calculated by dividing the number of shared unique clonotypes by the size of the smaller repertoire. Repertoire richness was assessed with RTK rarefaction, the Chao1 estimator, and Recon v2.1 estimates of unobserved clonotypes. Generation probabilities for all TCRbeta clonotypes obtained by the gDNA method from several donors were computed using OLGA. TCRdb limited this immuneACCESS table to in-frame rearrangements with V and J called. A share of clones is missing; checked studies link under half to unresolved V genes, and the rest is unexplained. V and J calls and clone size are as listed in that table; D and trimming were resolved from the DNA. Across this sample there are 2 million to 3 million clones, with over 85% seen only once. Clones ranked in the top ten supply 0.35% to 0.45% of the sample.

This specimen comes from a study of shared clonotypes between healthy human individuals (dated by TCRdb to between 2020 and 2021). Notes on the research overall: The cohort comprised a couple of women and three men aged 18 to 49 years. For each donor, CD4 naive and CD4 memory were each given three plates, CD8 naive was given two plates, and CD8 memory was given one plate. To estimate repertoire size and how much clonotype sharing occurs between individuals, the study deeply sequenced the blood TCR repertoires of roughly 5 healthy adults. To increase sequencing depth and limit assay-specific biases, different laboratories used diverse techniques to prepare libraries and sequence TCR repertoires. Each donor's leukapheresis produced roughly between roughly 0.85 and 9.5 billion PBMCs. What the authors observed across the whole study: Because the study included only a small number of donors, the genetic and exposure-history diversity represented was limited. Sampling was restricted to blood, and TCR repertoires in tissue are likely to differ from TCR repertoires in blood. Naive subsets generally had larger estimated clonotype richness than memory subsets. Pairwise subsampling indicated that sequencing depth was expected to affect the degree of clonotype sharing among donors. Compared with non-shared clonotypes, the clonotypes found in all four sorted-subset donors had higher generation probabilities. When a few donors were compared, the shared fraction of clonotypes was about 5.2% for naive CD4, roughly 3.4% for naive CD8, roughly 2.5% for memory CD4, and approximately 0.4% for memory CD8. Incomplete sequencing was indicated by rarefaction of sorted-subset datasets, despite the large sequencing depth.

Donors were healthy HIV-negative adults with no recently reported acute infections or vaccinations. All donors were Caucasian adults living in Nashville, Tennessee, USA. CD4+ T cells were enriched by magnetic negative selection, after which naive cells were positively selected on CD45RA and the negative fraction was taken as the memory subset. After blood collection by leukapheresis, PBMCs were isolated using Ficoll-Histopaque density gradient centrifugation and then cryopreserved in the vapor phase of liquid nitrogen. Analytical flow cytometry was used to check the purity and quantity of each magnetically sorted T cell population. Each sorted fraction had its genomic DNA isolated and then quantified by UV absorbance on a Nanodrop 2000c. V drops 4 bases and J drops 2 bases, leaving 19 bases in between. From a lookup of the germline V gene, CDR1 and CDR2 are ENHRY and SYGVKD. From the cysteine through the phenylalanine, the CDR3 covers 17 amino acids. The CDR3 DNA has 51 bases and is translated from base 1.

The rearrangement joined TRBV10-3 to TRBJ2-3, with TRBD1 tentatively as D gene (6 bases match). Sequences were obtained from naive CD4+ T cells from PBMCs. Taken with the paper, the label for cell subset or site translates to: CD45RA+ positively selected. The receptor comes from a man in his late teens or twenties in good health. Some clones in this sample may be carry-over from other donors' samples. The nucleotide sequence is TGTGCCATCAGTGCTAATTCAGGACAGATGAACACAGATACGCAGTATTTT. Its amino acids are CAISANSGQMNTDTQYF.